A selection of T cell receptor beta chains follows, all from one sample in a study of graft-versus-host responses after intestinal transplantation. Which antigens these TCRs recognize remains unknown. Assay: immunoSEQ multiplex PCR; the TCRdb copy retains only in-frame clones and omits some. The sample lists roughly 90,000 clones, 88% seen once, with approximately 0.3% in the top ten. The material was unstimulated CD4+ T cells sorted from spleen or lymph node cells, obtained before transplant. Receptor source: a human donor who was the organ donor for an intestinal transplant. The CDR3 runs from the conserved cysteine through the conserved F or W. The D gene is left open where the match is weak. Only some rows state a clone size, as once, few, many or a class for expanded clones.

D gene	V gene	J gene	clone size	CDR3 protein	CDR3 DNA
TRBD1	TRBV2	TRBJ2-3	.	CASSRTGHTDTQYF	TGTGCCAGCAGTAGGACAGGACACACAGATACGCAGTATTTT
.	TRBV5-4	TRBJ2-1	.	CASSLGGATLYNNEQFF	TGTGCCAGCAGCTTGGGGGGAGCCACGCTTTACAACAATGAGCAGTTCTTC
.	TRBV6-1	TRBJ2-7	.	CASRARTESSYEQYF	TGTGCCAGCAGGGCTAGGACAGAGAGCTCCTACGAGCAGTACTTC
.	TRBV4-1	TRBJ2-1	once	CASSQDGAAEQFF	TGCGCCAGCAGCCAAGATGGTGCAGCGGAGCAGTTCTTC
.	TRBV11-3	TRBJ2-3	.	CASSQHVTGGSTDTQYF	TGTGCCAGCAGCCAACACGTAACCGGGGGTAGCACAGATACGCAGTATTTT
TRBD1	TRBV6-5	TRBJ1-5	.	CASRKDRQHQPQHF	TGTGCCAGCAGGAAGGACAGGCAGCATCAGCCCCAGCATTTT
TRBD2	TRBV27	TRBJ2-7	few	CASSFRTSGTYEQYF	TGTGCCAGCAGTTTCCGGACTAGCGGCACCTACGAGCAGTACTTC
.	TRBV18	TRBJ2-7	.	CASSPQGLAYEQYF	TGTGCCAGCTCACCACAAGGACTGGCCTACGAGCAGTACTTC
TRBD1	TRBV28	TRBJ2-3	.	CASSPSPRDSPQYF	TGTGCCAGCAGCCCAAGCCCCCGGGACAGTCCGCAGTATTTT
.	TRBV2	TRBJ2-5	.	CASEYYQDRETQYF	TGTGCCAGCGAATACTATCAAGACCGGGAGACCCAGTACTTC
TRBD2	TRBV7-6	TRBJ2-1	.	CASSLRREGAYNEQFF	TGTGCCAGCAGCTTAAGGCGGGAGGGGGCCTACAATGAGCAGTTCTTC
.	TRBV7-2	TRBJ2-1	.	CASSPHYRAGIPYNEQFF	TGTGCCAGCAGCCCACACTATAGGGCGGGGATTCCCTACAATGAGCAGTTCTTC
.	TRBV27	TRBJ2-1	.	CASSPLASSSYNEQFF	TGTGCCAGCAGCCCCTTAGCTTCAAGCTCCTACAATGAGCAGTTCTTC
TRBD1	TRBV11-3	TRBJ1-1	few	CASSTRTGEAFF	TGTGCCAGCAGCACAAGGACAGGTGAAGCTTTCTTT
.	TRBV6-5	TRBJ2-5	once	CASNRLGETQYF	TGTGCCAGCAATCGACTCGGGGAGACCCAGTACTTC
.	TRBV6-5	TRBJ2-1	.	CASSGLGAGNNEQFF	TGTGCCAGCAGTGGCCTGGGGGCCGGCAACAATGAGCAGTTCTTC
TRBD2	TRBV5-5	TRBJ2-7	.	CASSARAAGGPYSYEQYF	TGTGCCAGCAGCGCCCGGGCAGCGGGAGGGCCCTACTCCTACGAGCAGTACTTC
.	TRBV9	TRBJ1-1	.	CASSVDGRGGGAAAFF	TGTGCCAGCAGCGTAGATGGTCGGGGGGGAGGTGCTGCAGCTTTCTTT
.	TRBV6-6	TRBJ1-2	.	CASSYSIQYGYTF	TGTGCCAGCAGTTACTCGATTCAGTATGGCTACACCTTC
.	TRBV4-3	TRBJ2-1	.	CASSQEGAGRYNEQFF	TGCGCCAGCAGCCAAGAGGGCGCGGGACGCTACAATGAGCAGTTCTTC
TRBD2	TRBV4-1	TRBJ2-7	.	CASSQDLAPSGRSYEQYF	TGCGCCAGCAGCCAAGATTTGGCCCCTAGCGGGAGATCCTACGAGCAGTACTTC
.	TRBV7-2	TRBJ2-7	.	CASSSLGQISYEQYF	TGTGCCAGCAGCTCGCTCGGACAGATCTCCTACGAGCAGTACTTC